This T cell receptor beta chain originates from a study of vaccination and CD4 T cells after COVID-19. About this clonotype itself: Antigen: not known.

Sequencing of DNA taken from cultured CD4+ T cells relied on the Oncomine TCR Beta short-read assay. TCRdb re-called the PCR reads with MiXCR, one entry per CDR3 protein. This table has roughly 13,000 distinct CDR3 sequences, approximately 56% appearing once. Trimming removed 4 bases at V and 5 bases at J, with 10 bases between. The germline gives CDR1 SGHNT, CDR2 YYREEE (reference sequence). The CDR3 is made up of 13 amino acids. Treatment in this sample: roughly ten-day PBMC culture with coronavirus spike peptide pools or control peptides (ViraFEST assay). The specimen sequenced was CD4+ T cells from blood, cultured in vitro. The sequence was collected from a human donor who had recovered from COVID-19. This sequence joins TRBV5-4 and TRBJ2-1, with D tentatively TRBD1 (5 bases). The CDR3 sequence: CASSDRGDNEQFF. The CDR3 bases are TGTGCCAGCAGCGACAGAGGCGACAATGAGCAGTTCTTC.